The following is a T cell receptor beta chain sequence with its context. This clone has a single count. Its antigen remains undetermined. No much larger clone is present one base from it, and per-base qualities are unavailable. The entry originates in a study of cytomegalovirus exposure and HLA in healthy donors (dated by TCRdb to the late 2010s). About the study as a whole: An earlier analysis of a few hundred of the donors reported approximately 260 Gb of sequence data and 117 million unique TCR beta sequences obtained from approximately 180 million T cells. Roughly 310 gigabases of sequencing data and approximately 84 million unique TCR sequences were included in an early release covering about 700 HLA-typed donors. The genetic ancestry cluster associated with self-reported Caucasian donors included about 84% of the approximately 400 genotyped donors. The study was designed to test whether signatures of past pathogen exposure could be identified by cataloging public T cell receptors. The study profiled the T cell repertoires of fewer than 850 subjects by immunosequencing and related them to cytomegalovirus serostatus. A separate validation cohort of approximately 120 different subjects was used in addition to the approximately 610-subject first cohort. High-throughput TCR immunosequencing, statistical association of individual TCRs with disease status, and machine learning were combined to predict cytomegalovirus infection status. To study patterns of TCR occurrence, a later analysis re-analyzed previously published TCR beta repertoires from 666 donors and added high-resolution HLA genotyping. Rather than using new phenotypic data, the later analysis identified candidate immune exposures from TCR beta sequences and from how often those sequences occurred across donors. In an earlier analysis of 500 to 650 of the donors, high-throughput TCR beta sequencing was used to judge whether each TCR beta V gene segment behaved as functional or pseudogenic. Donor age, sex, ethnicity and CMV serostatus were compiled alongside the repertoire data. Genome-wide SNP genotypes for about 65% of the roughly 700 donors were used in a later genetic analysis, which treated that subset as a discovery cohort. All discovery cohort repertoires had been generated using a single sequencing platform. Both class I and class II loci were covered by HLA typing, at four-digit resolution. Typing coverage varied by locus: about 629-640 donors for A, B, C, DRB1 and DQB1; approximately 500 for DQA1; about 570 for DPA1; roughly 470 for DPB1. Four to six DR-DQ haplotypes were handled as single units for association and clustering, since linkage in the cohort was strong. Among 398 genotyped donors of the cohort, an average of around 240,000 unique TCR beta nucleotide sequences were sequenced per donor, approximately 20% of them non-productive.

Libraries were constructed by the immunoSEQ multiplex PCR assay. A mixture of 60 forward primers for TCR Vbeta segments and 13 reverse primers for TCR Jbeta segments was used in the multiplex PCR. A multiplex PCR assay on genomic DNA amplified the CDR3 region of rearranged TCR beta genes. Amplified TCR beta libraries were sequenced as 87-base-pair reads on the Illumina HiSeq System. From the authors' description of their analysis: A later analysis counted approximately 76 million unique TCR beta chains across the 666 repertoires, and approximately 11 million of these chains were shared by at least two donors. Raw reads were error-corrected and collapsed into unique sequences with a nearest-neighbor algorithm that merged closely related sequences to remove PCR and sequencing errors. CDR3 sequences were aligned to IMGT reference sequences to assign V, D and J gene segments. Each retained sequence needed at least a six-nucleotide match to both a V gene segment and a J gene segment. A rearrangement was called productive if the CDR3 had no stop codons and remained in frame with V and J, and every other rearrangement was called non-productive. Following IMGT convention, CDR3 was defined as the stretch from the second conserved V-encoded cysteine to the conserved J-encoded phenylalanine. The earlier analysis of roughly 590 of the donors excluded sequences that lacked an unambiguous match to a single V gene segment. An earlier analysis of some 610 of the donors called V segments functional above 56.7% productive rearrangements and segregating when the between-donor standard deviation exceeded 5%. To diagnose cytomegalovirus status from the catalog of TCR beta chain sequences, a statistical classification framework was built. V and J gene assignment, in a later analysis, came from comparing TCR nucleotide sequences with IMGT/GENE-DB human TR gene sequences. Using the TCRdist pipeline, a later analysis assigned CDR3 sequences along with most-parsimonious VDJ recombination scenarios. A later analysis defined each TCR beta chain by its CDR3 amino acid sequence plus V-gene family, and excluded reads lacking a unique V-gene family. A later analysis removed 592 highly shared, low-generation-probability nucleotide sequences to deal with suspected cross-contamination and a sequencing artifact. In a later analysis, a clonal expansion index was calculated for each public chain from normalized within-repertoire ranks of inferred template counts. In a later analysis, generation probabilities were computed with a VDJ recombination model fitted to out-of-frame rearrangements, and the resulting probabilities were checked against IGoR. Hypergeometric tests were used in a later analysis to score TCR-TCR, TCR-HLA and TCR-CMV co-occurrence, with a repertoire-size bias correction applied to the TCR pairs. A later analysis estimated false discovery rates by permuting HLA or CMV assignments 20 times. In a later analysis, co-occurring TCRs were grouped using DBSCAN, and TCRdist sequence similarity was added for clustering within HLA-allele-positive subsets. Co-occurrence clustering excluded repertoires with fewer than 30,000 or more than 120,000 public chains, plus five with anomalous nucleotide sharing. The clones in this table, taken by TCRdb from immuneACCESS, are in-frame only. Not every clone is retained; where verified, under half of the shortfall comes from an unresolved V gene, and the cause of the rest is unknown. The DNA gave D and trimming, while V, J and clone size come from that table. This sample gives about 120,000 clones in total; almost 80% of them show up just once. The top ten clones comprise under 1.5% of the sample.

The cohort comprised around 700 healthy bone marrow donors. At the time of sampling, all cohort members were nominally healthy, though unrecorded immune exposures were likely present. The donor was CMV seronegative and was included in the group of approximately 350 seronegative cohort members. A peripheral blood sample was provided by each donor, and peripheral blood mononuclear cells were used for TCR beta sequencing. Genomic DNA was extracted from the blood cell samples with the Qiagen DNeasy Blood Extraction Kit. Summary of the overall study and its limitations: Roughly uniform sequencing depth across donors was assumed in presence/absence analyses, although this assumption may not hold. A further reported finding was that TCR beta sequences accurately predicted the HLA-A and HLA-B alleles for most subjects in the first cohort. Specific HLA alleles were associated with roughly 16,000 TCR beta sequences at a false discovery rate of 0.05 in a later analysis. Because counts were too low, approximately 18 rarely observed V segments, including chromosome 9 orphons, were excluded from the earlier analysis of under 650 of the donors. A later genetic analysis reported fewer N-insertions in productive TCRs among donors in an Asian-associated ancestry cluster than the roughly 700-donor mean. Most TCR sequences were seen in very few donors, while some public TCRs were found in many individuals. Most CMV-associated TCR beta chains appeared to be HLA-restricted in a later analysis, and the HLA associations seemed to be driven largely by CMV exposure. This cohort had only TCR beta chains sequenced, and the lack of alpha or paired-chain data limited which features could be detected. Assigning TCR associations to individual alleles was difficult when HLA alleles, especially DR and DQ, strongly co-occurred. According to a later analysis, parvovirus B19, influenza, CMV and Epstein-Barr virus appeared linked to several top co-occurrence clusters. A cluster of highly shared sequence variants was judged likely to be a technical artifact of the sequencing pipeline. In a later analysis, HLA-associated TCR beta chains showed more clonal expansion and lower generation probabilities than non-associated chains that were equally common. Because some donors lacked HLA typing at each locus, the association tests relied only on the typed subset. According to a later analysis, TCR association rates differed among HLA loci, with DRB1 alleles showing the most associated TCRs and HLA-C alleles showing the fewest. In both the original and validation cohorts, the classifier was reported to diagnose cytomegalovirus status with high specificity and sensitivity. The authors suggested that the approach could potentially be generalized to other disease states and immunological phenotypes. In the study, approximately 160 TCR beta chains were listed as associated with cytomegalovirus. CMV serostatus was the only immune exposure information available for the cohort. In vitro tests confirmed that a few of the cytomegalovirus-associated TCR beta chains recognize cytomegalovirus antigens. In an earlier analysis of 587 of the donors, most TCR beta V segments appeared in productive rearrangements about 87% or about 30% of the time, broadly matching IMGT annotations. Linkage disequilibrium might explain the correlated functional status among segregating V segments, but an unknown experimental factor could not be excluded. In a later genetic analysis, a missense DCLRE1C variant was associated with V-gene and J-gene trimming of TCR beta chains, and the association was replicated in an independent cohort.

This TCR derives from a female donor in good health and CMV-seronegative. Sample: PBMCs.

The CDR3 protein: CASSLTGCRVYSNQPQHF. The nucleotide sequence is given as TGTGCCAGCAGCCTGACAGGGTGCAGGGTTTATAGCAATCAGCCCCAGCATTTT. The V and J segments used are TRBV5-4 and TRBJ1-5; 7 bases in the junction line up with TRBD1. Including cysteine and phenylalanine, the CDR3 has 18 amino acids. The read is trimmed to its CDR3 DNA, 54 bases read in frame from base 1. The germline V gene (reference sequence) gives CDR1 as SGHNT and CDR2 as YYREEE. Germline trimming: 4 bases from V, 0 bases from J; junction bases outside gene matches: 13.